This T cell receptor beta chain was sequenced for a study of blood T cell repertoires in COVID-19. Turning to the study itself: There were acute and convalescent COVID-19 samples, and they came from the United States, Italy and Spain. T cells, B-cell-depleted T cells, or PBMCs supplied cDNA or gDNA.

With 6 bases removed from V and 2 bases from J, the gap between germline ends came to 10 bases. CDR1 is LNHDA and CDR2 is SQIVND in the germline V gene (reference sequence). This CDR3 region has 14 residues. TCRdb's copy holds only in-frame clones and misses some; the assay was immunoSEQ multiplex PCR. The sample holds roughly 200,000 clones, less than 90% seen once. Up to 2 weeks before entering the study, exposed participants had met a COVID-19 case. This receptor was identified in a woman in her twenties or thirties who had been exposed to COVID-19. This chain joins TRBV19 and TRBJ2-2; the D is unclear. Material: PBMCs or T cells enriched from blood (not recorded which). CDR3 DNA sequence: TGTGCCAGTAGGCTAGTACCCAACACCGGGGAGCTGTTTTTT. This sequence encodes CASRLVPNTGELFF.